The 15 T cell receptor beta chains reported below all come from one sample, sequenced in a study of Graves' ophthalmopathy and Graves' hyperthyroidism (dated by TCRdb to 2017 to 2018). Sequencer: Illumina HiSeq 2000. For repertoire sequencing, the TCR beta CDR3 regions were amplified from RNA transcripts. The first round was an RT-PCR using HTBI primers with the Qiagen OneStep RT-PCR kit, and this first round was followed by a second-round multiplex PCR, then size selection and purification. TCRdb itself trimmed the public reads at Q25 with fastp, ran MiXCR and retained productive beta chains. Each entry is one CDR3 protein sequence, shown with its most common DNA and genes. The sample table holds about 1.2 million distinct CDR3 sequences, of which around a third were seen once. Of the sample, around 10% falls within the top ten clones. Sequences were obtained from peripheral blood or thyroid tissue (not recorded which). Receptors originate from an adult man with Graves' hyperthyroidism.

There are many counts of this clonotype. The V and J genes are TRBV2 and TRBJ1-3; D gene uncertain. Germline values: CDR1 SNHLY, CDR2 FYNNEI. The CDR3 loop spans 11 amino acids. Trimming removed 2 bases at V and 7 bases at J, with 3 bases between. As DNA, the CDR3 is TGTGCCAGCAGTGAATTGAACACCATATATTTT. Amino acid sequence: CASSELNTIYF.

This clonotype appeared a few times. The chain carries TRBV6-5 and TRBJ1-2, with 7 bases identical to TRBD1. This CDR3 region has 15 residues. Trimming cost V 4 bases and J 3 bases; bases outside gene matches: 8. From germline, CDR1 is MNHEY and CDR2 SVGAGI. The CDR3 nucleotides are TGTGCCAGCAGTTCAGGACAGGCCACCGACTATGGCTACACCTTC. As protein: CASSSGQATDYGYTF.

In its sample, this clonotype was seen many times. This chain connects TRBV6-2 or TRBV6-3 to TRBJ1-5, with D hard to call. This CDR3 is 14 amino acids long. CDR1 is MNHEY, CDR2 SVGEGT, per germline. The V gene lost 2 bases and the J gene lost 1 base, with 6 bases spanning the gap. Here the CDR3 reads CASSYGRSNQPQHF. The CDR3 bases are TGTGCCAGCAGTTACGGCAGAAGCAATCAGCCCCAGCATTTT.

Of note for this clonotype: It may be a read error: a sequence one base away is much more abundant. V usage is TRBV12-3 or TRBV12-4 and J usage is TRBJ1-4; 8 nucleotides line up with TRBD1. The CDR3 spans 14 residues. Germline trimming cut 7 bases from V and 3 bases from J; bases unmatched to any gene: 4. The CDR3 loop reads CASIRGQANEKLFF. CDR3 coding DNA: TGTGCCAGCATCCGGGGACAGGCTAATGAAAAACTGTTTTTT.

In this sample, this clonotype turned up a few times. The chain uses TRBV7-2 and TRBJ2-7, with 9 bases aligning to TRBD2. CDR1 SGHTA and CDR2 FQGNSA come from the germline V gene. V shed 5 bases and J 1 base; nucleotides not matched to a gene: 15. CDR3 length: 18 amino acids. The CDR3 nucleotides read TGTGCCAGCAGCCCACGGGTAGGGCGGGAGGGCCGGTCCTACGAGCAGTACTTC. This gives the protein CASSPRVGREGRSYEQYF.

This chain links TRBV7-9 with TRBJ2-5, with D perhaps TRBD1 (5 bases). The CDR3 loop spans 17 amino acids. CDR1 is SEHNR and CDR2 is FQNEAQ in the germline V gene (reference sequence). V was trimmed by 7 bases and J by 2 bases, leaving 23 bases between them. DNA for the CDR3: TGTGCCAGCACCAAGGCCCGTCAGGGTCAGCCGCAAGAGACCCAGTACTTC. It specifies CASTKARQGQPQETQYF.

This clonotype has at least ten counts. The V call is TRBV4-3, the J call TRBJ1-5; D remains unclear. The CDR3 spans 15 residues. Deletions cut 0 bases from V and 6 bases from J, with 12 bases between. Germline V gene data show CDR1 as LGHNA and CDR2 as YSLEER. CDR3 sequence reads: CASSQDRWVSQPQHF. CDR3 in DNA: TGCGCCAGCAGCCAAGATCGGTGGGTGAGTCAGCCCCAGCATTTT.

For the CDR3, the DNA is TGTGCCATCAGGGGGTGGGGACAGGGTGCCGGAGAGACCCAGTACTTC. Translating gives CAIRGWGQGAGETQYF. This chain joins TRBV10-3 and TRBJ2-5; 9 bases line up with TRBD1. The CDR3 totals 16 residues. V was clipped by 6 bases and J by 4 bases; unmatched bases: 12. Looked up from germline, CDR1 is ENHRY and CDR2 is SYGVKD.

The chain recombines TRBV29-1 with TRBJ2-7; 9 bases agree with TRBD1. V gave up 7 bases and J gave up 9 bases; unmatched junction bases: 13. The germline V gene has CDR1 SQVTM and CDR2 ANQGSEA. The CDR3 totals 13 residues. CDR3 sequence reads: CSAREGDRAGQYF. In DNA, the CDR3 is TGCAGCGCCCGCGAGGGGGACAGGGCAGGGCAGTACTTC.

This clonotype appeared a few times. One junction end does not reproduce the germline sequence, and a read error may be involved. The chain combines TRBV10-3 with TRBJ2-7; TRBD2 aligns across 9 bases. The CDR3 consists of 16 residues. Germline V CDR1 and CDR2: ENHRY, SYGVKD. The CDR3 protein is CASSYASGLAGYEQYF. CDR3 in DNA: TGTGCCAGCAGTTACGCCAGTGGGCTAGCGGGGTACGAGCAGTACTTC.

As to this clonotype: Without the conserved terminal phenylalanine or tryptophan, this CDR3 likely stems from a read error. The limits of the CDR3 on the DNA are not certain, so only TCRdb's listed CDR3 is given. The chain employs TRBV29-1 and TRBJ1-1; the table assigns TRBD1, which was not confirmed against the DNA. A total of 9 residues make up the CDR3, ends included. Germline V gene lookup returns CDR1 SQVTM and CDR2 ANQGSEA. This chain's CDR3 is CSVDPGAYY.

This clonotype was recorded many times. The chain employs TRBV20-1 and TRBJ1-2, with D perhaps matching TRBD1 (6 bases). V gave up 6 bases and J gave up 1 base, with 12 bases separating them. The CDR3 is 13 residues long. Germline CDR1 and CDR2: DFQATT and SNEGSKA (reference sequence). The CDR3 is CSARTELNYGYTF. CDR3 nucleotide sequence: TGCAGTGCCCGGACAGAGCTTAACTATGGCTACACCTTC.

This clonotype came up many times. The V and J genes are TRBV5-1 and TRBJ2-7, with 8 bases that match TRBD1. Trimming removed 4 bases from V and 5 bases from J; junction bases left unmatched: 8. The germline V gene has CDR1 SGHRS and CDR2 YFSETQ. The CDR3 totals 14 residues. The CDR3 DNA sequence: TGCGCCAGCAGCCTTTACAGGGGGGACGACGAGCAGTACTTC. Translation: CASSLYRGDDEQYF.

This clonotype came up many times. The chain carries TRBV12-3 or TRBV12-4 and TRBJ2-7; TRBD1 agrees at 7 bases. The trim removed 2 bases at V and 3 bases at J, leaving 4 bases unmatched. The length of the CDR3 is 14 residues. The CDR3 region has the DNA TGTGCCAGCAGTTTAAGAGGGGGCCGCTACGAGCAGTACTTC. Protein: CASSLRGGRYEQYF.

This clonotype was found a few times. The chain recombines TRBV20-1 with TRBJ2-2; no definite D call. Germline CDR1 DFQATT, CDR2 SNEGSKA (reference sequence). Trimming pared 0 bases from V and 0 bases from J, leaving 11 bases between. The CDR3 length is 16 residues. The chain's CDR3 is CSARDLTRPNTGELFF. The CDR3 DNA sequence: TGCAGTGCTAGAGATCTTACCAGGCCGAACACCGGGGAGCTGTTTTTT.